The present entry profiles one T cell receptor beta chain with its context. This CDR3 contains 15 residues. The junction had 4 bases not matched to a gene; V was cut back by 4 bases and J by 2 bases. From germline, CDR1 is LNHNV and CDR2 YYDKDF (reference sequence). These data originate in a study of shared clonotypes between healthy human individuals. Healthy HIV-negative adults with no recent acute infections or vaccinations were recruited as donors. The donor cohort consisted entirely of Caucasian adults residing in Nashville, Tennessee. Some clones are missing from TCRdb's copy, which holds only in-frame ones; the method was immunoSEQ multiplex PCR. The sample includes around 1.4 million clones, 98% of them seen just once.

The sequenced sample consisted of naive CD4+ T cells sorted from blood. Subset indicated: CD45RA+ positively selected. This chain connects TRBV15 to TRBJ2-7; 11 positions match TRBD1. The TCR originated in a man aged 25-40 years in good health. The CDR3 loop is CATSKGQGVPYEQYF. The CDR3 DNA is TGTGCCACCAGCAAGGGACAGGGGGTGCCCTACGAGCAGTACTTC. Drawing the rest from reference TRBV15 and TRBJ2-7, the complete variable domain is DAMVIQNPRYQVTQFGKPVTLSCSQTLNHNVMYWYQQKSSQAPKLLFHYYDKDFNNEADTPDNFQSRRPNTSFCFLDIRSPGLGDTAMYLCATSKGQGVPYEQYFGPGTRLTVT.